This note documents a single TCR beta chain sequence. Its antigen is undetermined. This sample is drawn from a study of CD8+CD57+ T cells in acquired aplastic anemia. Whole-study findings and limits: The study identified about 30 CD8+ CDR3 sequences shared by patients and controls.

Investigators profiled TCR beta VDJ and CDR3 from genomic DNA template. TCRdb recomputed calls from the reads with MiXCR, one row per CDR3 protein. Of under 200,000 distinct CDR3 sequences in the sample, 65% to 75% were seen once. The trim removed 4 bases at V and 11 bases at J, leaving 13 bases unmatched. This CDR3 is built from 16 residues. The authors sequenced patients whose flow cytometry had shown CD8+CD57+ cell expansion. As a group, the patients uniformly had severe acquired aplastic anemia. The chain combines TRBV12-3 or TRBV12-4 with TRBJ2-1; TRBD2 agrees at 11 bases. The receptor was derived from a human donor with aplastic anemia. The sample was sorted CD4+, CD8+, or CD8+CD57+ T cells (not recorded which) from PBMCs. The CDR3 nucleotides are TGTGCCAGCAGTTCCCCCCGCCGACTAGCGGGGATGAAGCAGTTCTTC. Translating it yields CASSSPRRLAGMKQFF.